These 15 T cell receptor beta chains originate from one sample sequenced in a study of patients and donors after allogeneic stem cell transplantation. TCRdb redid the calling of the RT-PCR reads with MiXCR, one entry per CDR3 protein. This sample carries some 960,000 distinct CDR3 sequences, roughly 18% of them seen once, and the ten largest clones take approximately 5.9%. Sequenced input: blood, either unsorted or a sorted T cell fraction (not recorded which). These receptors all come from a human donor who was either an allogeneic HSCT recipient or a stem cell or donor lymphocyte infusion donor (not recorded which). It is not recorded whose cells these are; they may come from a transplant donor.

Comment on this clonotype: One junction end disagrees with the germline gene, perhaps due to a read error. This chain links TRBV20-1 with TRBJ1-1; the D is unclear. The CDR3 is 8 amino acids. CDR1 is DFQATT, CDR2 SNEGSKA, per germline (reference sequence). CDR3 sequence reads: CSARTLLF. CDR3 nucleotides: TGCAGTGCTAGAACGCTCCTCTTT.

The chain carries TRBV18 and TRBJ1-2; 7 bases line up with TRBD1. CDR1 and CDR2 from the germline V gene are KGHSH and LQKENI. The CDR3 extends over 17 amino acids. Germline trimming cut 1 base from V and 0 bases from J; bases unmatched to any gene: 8. In nucleotides, the CDR3 is TGTGCCAGCTCACCACGGTTGAGGGGACAGACTAACTATGGCTACACCTTC. This translates into CASSPRLRGQTNYGYTF.

V usage is TRBV5-5 and J usage is TRBJ2-1, with TRBD1 matching 7 bases. Per the germline V gene, CDR1 is SGHKS and CDR2 is YYEKEE (reference sequence). Trimming removed 4 bases from V and 3 bases from J; junction bases left unmatched: 7. The CDR3 spans 15 residues. The CDR3 coding sequence is TGTGCCAGCAGCAGACCCGGGACAGACTACAATGAGCAGTTCTTC. Translation: CASSRPGTDYNEQFF.

This clonotype was detected a few times. The rearrangement uses TRBV5-1 and TRBJ2-3; no clear D gene. V lost 0 bases, J lost 2 bases, and 10 bases lay in between. Germline values: CDR1 SGHRS, CDR2 YFSETQ. The CDR3 runs to 15 residues. CDR3 nucleotides: TGCGCCAGCAGCTTGGGCCCCAGAACCACAGATACGCAGTATTTT. Translated: CASSLGPRTTDTQYF.

The V call is TRBV5-1, the J call TRBJ2-3; the match to TRBD2 covers 12 bases. The V and J ends lost 4 bases and 4 bases, in that order; junction bases with no gene match: 7. This CDR3 region has 16 residues. Germline CDR1 SGHRS, CDR2 YFSETQ. CDR3 residues: CASSGGLAGFSDTQYF. The CDR3 nucleotides read TGCGCCAGCAGCGGCGGACTAGCGGGATTTTCAGATACGCAGTATTTT.

In DNA, the CDR3 is TGTGCCAGCACAGAGGGGCGCAGCTATGGCTACACCTTC. Residues: CASTEGRSYGYTF. The chain recombines TRBV12-3 or TRBV12-4 with TRBJ1-2, with D perhaps TRBD1 (5 bases). This CDR3 contains 13 residues. Deletions cut 7 bases from V and 4 bases from J, with 13 bases between.

The rearrangement links TRBV7-2 to TRBJ2-7; D assignment may be TRBD1 or TRBD2 (5 bases each). This CDR3 comprises 14 residues. Germline assignment: CDR1 SGHTA and CDR2 FQGNSA. Trimming left V 5 bases short and J 6 bases short, with 17 bases between. CDR3 sequence reads: CASSRNPGPVEQYF. DNA of the CDR3: TGTGCCAGCAGCCGAAATCCGGGACCTGTCGAGCAGTACTTC.

This clonotype was seen just once. The V and J genes are TRBV6-6 and TRBJ1-1, with D uncertain. V was pared by 8 bases and J by 4 bases, with 14 bases between. CDR1 is MNHNY and CDR2 is SVGAGI in the germline V gene (reference sequence). The CDR3 covers 13 residues. The CDR3 DNA reads as TGTGCCAGCGGAATAGGGAAGACCACTGAAGCTTTCTTT. Amino acid sequence: CASGIGKTTEAFF.

There are a few counts of this clonotype. CDR3 DNA: TGTGCCAGCAAACCCGGGACGGTCTTCACAGATACGCAGTATTTT. It is translated as CASKPGTVFTDTQYF. The genes are TRBV6-1 and TRBJ2-3; tentatively, D is TRBD1 or TRBD2 (5 bases each). The CDR3 is 15 residues long. The V end was cut by 7 bases, the J end by 2 bases, with 16 bases between. The germline V gene has CDR1 MNHNS and CDR2 SASEGT.

J is TRBJ1-1 and V is TRBV6-5; D remains unclear. Germline-derived CDR1 and CDR2 are MNHEY and SVGAGI. The CDR3 is 11 amino acids. V was cut by 9 bases and J by 5 bases, with 10 bases left in between. In nucleotides, the CDR3 is TGTGCCAGTTCCGGTGCTACTGAAGCTTTCTTT. Translating it yields CASSGATEAFF.

The CDR3 bases are TGTGCCAGCAGCTTAGCGCCGGCTAGCGGGAGCCCCTACAATGAGCAGTTCTTC. Amino acid sequence: CASSLAPASGSPYNEQFF. This chain links TRBV7-2 with TRBJ2-1; 10 nucleotides match TRBD2. J gave up 2 bases and V 0 bases, and 7 bases lay outside the gene matches. The CDR3 has 18 amino acids. From germline, CDR1 is SGHTA and CDR2 FQGNSA.

This clonotype was seen more than once but under ten times. Here the CDR3 reads CASSTVDYGYTF. In nucleotides, the CDR3 is TGTGCCAGCAGCACAGTCGACTATGGCTACACCTTC. This rearrangement joins TRBV28 to TRBJ1-2, with D uncertain. In germline, CDR1 is MDHEN, CDR2 SYDVKM. The CDR3 is made up of 12 amino acids. V lost 6 bases and J lost 3, with 8 bases in between.

This clonotype was detected only a few times. The chain links TRBV18 to TRBJ2-7; D may be TRBD1 or TRBD2 (5 bases each). The CDR3 totals 13 residues. CDR1 KGHSH and CDR2 LQKENI come from the germline V gene. Trimming pared 0 bases from V and 7 bases from J, leaving 10 bases between. The CDR3 sequence: CASSPPGRGEQYF. CDR3 DNA: TGTGCCAGCTCACCACCGGGACGAGGGGAGCAGTACTTC.

The sample holds a few counts of this clonotype. The chain carries TRBV20-1 and TRBJ2-5, with D tentatively TRBD2 (5 bases). The CDR3 contains 12 residues. The ends were cut back, 1 base at V and 5 bases at J, with 8 bases in the middle. Per germline, CDR1 DFQATT and CDR2 SNEGSKA (reference sequence). The CDR3 loop reads CSARGPGETQYF. CDR3 DNA sequence: TGCAGTGCTAGAGGCCCGGGGGAGACCCAGTACTTC.

The chain combines TRBV11-2 with TRBJ2-1; 12 bases are a match to TRBD2. After removal of 2 bases from V and 10 bases from J, the junction contained 12 bases not matched to a gene. Germline V gene lookup returns CDR1 SGHAT and CDR2 FQNNGV. The length of the CDR3 is 17 residues. CDR3 region: CASSLRLAGATTGEQFF. As DNA, the CDR3 is TGTGCCAGCAGCTTACGACTAGCGGGAGCAACGACGGGCGAGCAGTTCTTC.